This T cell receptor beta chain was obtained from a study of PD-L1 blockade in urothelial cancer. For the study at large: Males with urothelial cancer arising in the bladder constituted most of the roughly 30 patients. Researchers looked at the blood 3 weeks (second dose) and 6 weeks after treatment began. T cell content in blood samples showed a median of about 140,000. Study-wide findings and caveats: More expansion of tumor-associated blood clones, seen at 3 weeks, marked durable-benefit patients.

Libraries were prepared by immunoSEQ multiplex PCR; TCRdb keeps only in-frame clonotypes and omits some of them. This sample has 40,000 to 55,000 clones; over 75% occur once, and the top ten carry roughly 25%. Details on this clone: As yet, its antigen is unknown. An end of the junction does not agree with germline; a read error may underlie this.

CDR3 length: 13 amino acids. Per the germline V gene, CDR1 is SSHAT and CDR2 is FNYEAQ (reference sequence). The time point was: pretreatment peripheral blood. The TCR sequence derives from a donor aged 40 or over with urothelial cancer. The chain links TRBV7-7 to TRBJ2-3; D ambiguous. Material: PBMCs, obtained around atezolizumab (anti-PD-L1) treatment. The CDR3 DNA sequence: TGTGCTAGCAGCTACCCCGGGTCGGATACGCAGTATTTT. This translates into CASSYPGSDTQYF.